This is a list of T cell receptor beta chains from one sample in a study of shared clonotypes between healthy human individuals. Some clones are missing from TCRdb's copy, which holds only in-frame ones; the method was immunoSEQ multiplex PCR. The table lists some 530,000 clones, about 72% of them singletons. The sequenced sample consisted of PBMCs. These TCRs come from a woman aged 40 to 49 in good health. Some clones in this sample may be carry-over from other donors' samples. CDR3s include the opening cysteine and the closing phenylalanine or tryptophan. Each record gives: clone size, V gene, D gene, J gene, CDR3 protein, CDR3 DNA. The D gene is left open where the match is weak. Size is stated for part of the rows, as once, few or many counts, or as a class when the clone is expanded.

>.|TRBV29-1|.|TRBJ2-5
CSVEATGTPTQQYF
TGCAGCGTTGAAGCGACAGGTACCCCGACCCAGCAGTACTTC
>once|TRBV6-1|.|TRBJ2-7
CASSVLRSYEQYF
TGTGCCAGCAGTGTTTTACGGTCCTACGAGCAGTACTTC
>.|TRBV6-5|.|TRBJ1-3
CASSYSRDGGNTIYF
TGTGCCAGCAGTTATTCCCGGGACGGTGGAAACACCATATATTTT
>.|TRBV2|TRBD2|TRBJ2-1
CASSVGTSGYNEQFF
TGTGCCAGCAGTGTCGGGACTAGCGGCTACAATGAGCAGTTCTTC
>.|TRBV5-1|.|TRBJ2-2
CASSLEWRGSTGELFF
TGCGCCAGCAGCTTGGAGTGGCGGGGATCCACCGGGGAGCTGTTTTTT
>few|TRBV30|.|TRBJ1-5
CAWSLRARQPQHF
TGTGCCTGGAGTTTAAGGGCCCGGCAGCCCCAGCATTTT
>.|TRBV30|.|TRBJ2-3
CAWSAWGRGKRTDTQYF
TGTGCCTGGTCAGCCTGGGGCAGGGGAAAGAGGACAGATACGCAGTATTTT
>few|TRBV2|.|TRBJ1-1
CASRKGVGTGEAFF
TGTGCCAGCAGGAAAGGGGTGGGAACTGGTGAAGCTTTCTTT
>once|TRBV2|.|TRBJ2-3
CASSRDSVSTDTQYF
TGTGCCAGCAGTAGGGATAGTGTTAGCACAGATACGCAGTATTTT
>.|TRBV28|.|TRBJ2-1
CASSFWEQPHNEQFF
TGTGCCAGCAGTTTCTGGGAACAGCCCCACAATGAGCAGTTCTTC
>once|TRBV18|.|TRBJ2-1
CASSPYDSPLSSYNEQFF
TGTGCCAGCTCCCCGTACGACAGCCCTCTGAGCTCCTACAATGAGCAGTTCTTC
>.|TRBV5-1|.|TRBJ1-3
CASSLADGNTIYF
TGCGCCAGCAGCTTGGCCGATGGAAACACCATATATTTT
>.|TRBV30|TRBD1|TRBJ2-7
CACSRGPYEQYF
TGTGCCTGCTCTAGGGGGCCCTACGAGCAGTACTTC
>.|TRBV7-9|TRBD1|TRBJ1-1
CASSLNRGTEAFF
TGTGCCAGCAGCTTAAACAGGGGGACTGAAGCTTTCTTT
>.|TRBV30|TRBD1|TRBJ2-1
CAGTGRSSYNEQFF
TGTGCCGGGACAGGGCGTAGCTCCTACAATGAGCAGTTCTTC